The 26 T cell receptor beta chains listed next were all sequenced from one sample in a study of identifying expanded T cells in peripheral blood. TCRdb's copy holds only in-frame clones and misses some; the assay was immunoSEQ multiplex PCR. The profile shows just over 90,000 clones, more than 70% of them singletons. The sequenced sample was blood. Receptors originate from a person aged 18 to 75 in good health.

The rearrangement joins TRBV9 to TRBJ1-1; no reliable D call. CDR1 and CDR2 from the germline V gene are SGDLS and YYNGEE. V was pared by 2 bases and J by 2 bases, with 7 bases between. This CDR3 region has 13 residues. In DNA form, the CDR3 reads TGTGCCAGCAGCGTGGCTCTAAACACTGAAGCTTTCTTT. Its translation is CASSVALNTEAFF.

This clone was picked up one time. V usage is TRBV9 and J usage is TRBJ1-1; D uncertain. Germline lookup yields CDR1 SGDLS and CDR2 YYNGEE. With 0 bases removed from V and 1 base from J, the gap between germline ends came to 4 bases. CDR3 length: 13 residues. In DNA form, the CDR3 reads TGTGCCAGCAGCGTAGCAAGGAACACTGAAGCTTTCTTT. Protein: CASSVARNTEAFF.

This clone was recorded only once. The chain combines TRBV18 with TRBJ2-3; D assignment may be TRBD1 or TRBD2 (5 bases each). V was trimmed by 2 bases and J by 7 bases, leaving 25 bases between them. CDR3 size: 18 residues. Germline V gene lookup returns CDR1 KGHSH and CDR2 LQKENI. The CDR3 is CASSPNSPGSPSLYTQYF. CDR3 sequence (DNA): TGTGCCAGCTCACCAAACTCGCCAGGGAGCCCGTCGTTATATACGCAGTATTTT.

This chain joins TRBV5-1 and TRBJ2-7, with D hard to call. This CDR3 region has 12 residues. CDR1 SGHRS and CDR2 YFSETQ come from the germline V gene. V was trimmed by 0 bases and J by 3 bases, leaving 4 bases between them. CDR3: CASSLDVYEQYF. The CDR3 DNA is TGCGCCAGCAGCTTGGATGTCTACGAGCAGTACTTC.

V gene TRBV19 combines with J gene TRBJ2-7, with 12 bases that match TRBD1. With 3 bases clipped from V and 5 bases from J, the junction kept 8 bases outside the gene matches. Germline lookup yields CDR1 LNHDA and CDR2 SQIVND (reference sequence). The CDR3 spans 16 residues. The CDR3 reads CASSISPGQGAHEQYF. DNA for the CDR3: TGTGCCAGTAGTATTTCTCCGGGACAGGGGGCCCACGAGCAGTACTTC.

The chain combines TRBV6-5 with TRBJ2-7, with D possibly being TRBD2 (7 bases). The ends were cut back, 2 bases at V and 2 bases at J, with 10 bases in the middle. CDR3 length equals 14 residues. CDR1 is MNHEY and CDR2 is SVGAGI in the germline V gene. CDR3 sequence reads: CASSYGEGAYEQYF. The CDR3 DNA follows: TGTGCCAGCAGTTACGGGGAGGGGGCCTACGAGCAGTACTTC.

The V call is TRBV7-9, the J call TRBJ1-1, with unresolved D. The ends were cut back, 3 bases at V and 2 bases at J, with 7 bases in the middle. This CDR3 is built from 13 residues. Per germline, CDR1 SEHNR and CDR2 FQNEAQ (reference sequence). The CDR3 bases are TGTGCCAGCAGCTTGACACCTAACACTGAAGCTTTCTTT. Protein product: CASSLTPNTEAFF.

The chain has TRBV2 and TRBJ1-2; 9 nucleotides align to TRBD1. This CDR3 is built from 14 residues. J gave up 5 bases and V 2 bases, and 3 bases lay outside the gene matches. The germline CDR1 and CDR2 sequences are SNHLY and FYNNEI. The DNA of the CDR3 is TGTGCCAGCAGTGAAACAGGGGGCCAATATGGCTACACCTTC. Translating gives CASSETGGQYGYTF. The whole variable domain, remainder taken from reference TRBV2 and TRBJ1-2, is EPEVTQTPSHQVTQMGQEVILRCVPISNHLYFYWYRQILGQKVEFLVSFYNNEISEKSEIFDDQFSVERPDGSNFTLKIRSTKLEDSAMYFCASSETGGQYGYTFGSGTRLTVV.

The chain is built from TRBV9 and TRBJ2-2; D remains unclear. Germline V gene sequence: CDR1 SGDLS, CDR2 YYNGEE. The CDR3 totals 16 residues. Trimming stripped 2 bases from V and 3 bases from J, with 14 bases between. The DNA for the CDR3 is TGTGCCAGCAGCGTGCAAGCAGCAACTTACACCGGGGAGCTGTTTTTT. As protein: CASSVQAATYTGELFF.

This clone was found a few times. The V and J genes are TRBV6-1 and TRBJ1-4; TRBD1 might be the D (5 bases). Germline CDR1 reads MNHNS; CDR2 reads SASEGT. Between the trimmed V and J ends, which lost 1 base and 5 bases, there was a span of 8 bases. The length of the CDR3 is 14 residues. For the CDR3, the DNA is TGTGCCAGCAGTGAAGGGGGGGGGAATGAAAAACTGTTTTTT. Residues: CASSEGGGNEKLFF.

The chain is built from TRBV6-6 and TRBJ1-4; TRBD1 agrees at 8 bases. V was pared by 6 bases and J by 8 bases, with 14 bases of the junction left unmatched. Germline V gene sequence: CDR1 MNHNY, CDR2 SVGAGI (reference sequence). This CDR3 has 16 amino acids. CDR3 region: CASSPLGLTGEEKLFF. The CDR3 DNA reads TGTGCCAGCAGCCCCCTAGGCCTGACAGGGGAGGAAAAACTGTTTTTT.

The chain uses TRBV27 and TRBJ1-5, with TRBD1 as a possible D gene (6 bases). The CDR3 is 15 amino acids. V lost 6 bases to trimming and J lost 6 bases, with 18 bases between them. Germline values: CDR1 MNHEY, CDR2 SMNVEV (reference sequence). The CDR3 nucleotides are TGTGCCAGCAGAAGAGACAGGAGTCTAGGTCAGCCCCAGCATTTT. It translates to CASRRDRSLGQPQHF.

The chain carries TRBV5-4 and TRBJ2-2; TRBD1 aligns across 11 bases. In germline, CDR1 is SGHNT, CDR2 YYREEE (reference sequence). Losses at the gene ends were 3 bases for V and 6 bases for J; bases not matched to a gene: 4. The CDR3 covers 15 residues. The CDR3 protein is CASSSLGQGAGELFF. Written as DNA, the CDR3 is TGTGCCAGCAGCTCCCTGGGACAGGGGGCCGGGGAGCTGTTTTTT. Filled out from reference TRBV5-4 and TRBJ2-2, the complete variable domain reads ETGVTQSPTHLIKTRGQQVTLRCSSQSGHNTVSWYQQALGQGPQFIFQYYREEENGRGNFPPRFSGLQFPNYSSELNVNALELDDSALYLCASSSLGQGAGELFFGEGSRLTVL.

The J gene is TRBJ2-2, the V gene TRBV7-2; D is perhaps TRBD1 or TRBD2 (7 bases each). Germline V gene lookup returns CDR1 SGHTA and CDR2 FQGNSA. CDR3 size: 17 residues. Between the trimmed V and J ends, which lost 1 base and 6 bases, there was a span of 18 bases. The CDR3 sequence is CASSLGWKQGRAGELFF. CDR3 DNA: TGTGCCAGCAGCTTAGGATGGAAACAGGGGAGGGCCGGGGAGCTGTTTTTT.

The gene calls are TRBV2 and TRBJ2-7; D not certain. In germline, CDR1 is SNHLY, CDR2 FYNNEI. Deletions cut 3 bases from V and 0 bases from J, with 9 bases between. The CDR3 totals 14 residues. The CDR3 loop reads CASSEVRSSYEQYF. As DNA, the CDR3 is TGTGCCAGCAGTGAGGTTAGGAGCTCCTACGAGCAGTACTTC.

The CDR3 protein is CASSVYSGSYEQYF. CDR3 DNA sequence: TGTGCCAGCAGCGTATATAGCGGATCCTACGAGCAGTACTTC. The chain employs TRBV9 and TRBJ2-7; weak D call: TRBD2 (6 bases). The germline CDR1 and CDR2 sequences are SGDLS and YYNGEE. Trimming shortened V by 1 base and J by 1 base, and 9 bases separated the two germline ends. CDR3 length: 14 residues.

The chain recombines TRBV10-3 with TRBJ1-3; the D gene is possibly TRBD1 (6 bases). Germline V lookup: CDR1 ENHRY, CDR2 SYGVKD. V lost 2 bases, J lost 4 bases, and 15 bases lay in between. CDR3 length: 16 amino acids. The CDR3 spells CAISEKGRGTGNTIYF. Here the CDR3 DNA reads TGTGCCATCAGTGAGAAGGGCAGGGGAACCGGAAACACCATATATTTT.

V usage is TRBV30 and J usage is TRBJ2-5; a weak D match, TRBD1 (5 bases). Trimming stripped 4 bases from V and 4 bases from J, with 16 bases between. The CDR3 consists of 14 residues. Germline CDR1 is GTSNPN and CDR2 is SVGIG (reference sequence). Here the CDR3 reads CAWIVNTGRETQYF. DNA of the CDR3: TGTGCCTGGATCGTGAATACAGGACGAGAGACCCAGTACTTC. Full variable domain (outside the CDR3, taken from reference TRBV30 and TRBJ2-5): SQTIHQWPATLVQPVGSPLSLECTVEGTSNPNLYWYRQAAGRGLQLLFYSVGIGQISSEVPQNLSASRPQDRQFILSSKKLLLSDSGFYLCAWIVNTGRETQYFGPGTRLLVL.

This chain connects TRBV11-2 to TRBJ1-5; possible D gene TRBD1, 5 bases. V lost 2 bases and J lost 1, with 9 bases in between. Germline V lookup: CDR1 SGHAT, CDR2 FQNNGV. The CDR3 contains 15 residues. The CDR3 spells CASSLSGGSNQPQHF. CDR3 DNA sequence: TGTGCCAGCAGCTTATCTGGGGGGAGCAATCAGCCCCAGCATTTT.

This chain connects TRBV5-6 to TRBJ2-7, with a possible D match to TRBD2 (6 bases). Germline values: CDR1 SGHDT, CDR2 YYEEEE. The CDR3 consists of 14 residues. Trimming took 5 bases from V and 1 from J, leaving 13 bases between them. The CDR3 here is CASREGPTSYEQYF. The CDR3 nucleotides read TGTGCCAGCAGGGAGGGTCCGACTTCCTACGAGCAGTACTTC.

This rearrangement joins TRBV6-5 to TRBJ1-2; D call uncertain. Germline V lookup: CDR1 MNHEY, CDR2 SVGAGI. V was shortened by 4 bases and J by 4 bases, with 10 bases between the two germline ends. CDR3 length: 13 residues. The CDR3 region has the DNA TGTGCCAGCAGTTTAGGGCAGATCTATGGCTACACCTTC. It is translated as CASSLGQIYGYTF.

V and J are TRBV6-1 and TRBJ2-7, with D possibly matching TRBD2 (5 bases). The CDR3 contains 16 residues. Trimming took off 2 bases at V and 1 base at J, with 15 bases between the two ends. In germline, CDR1 is MNHNS, CDR2 SASEGT. CDR3 residues: CASSETAGSGSYEQYF. CDR3 in DNA: TGTGCCAGCAGTGAAACCGCAGGAAGCGGTTCCTACGAGCAGTACTTC.

V is TRBV28 and J is TRBJ2-1; D may be TRBD1 (7 bases). Trimming removed 8 bases at V and 8 bases at J, with 22 bases between. There are 15 residues in the CDR3. Germline-derived CDR1 and CDR2 are MDHEN and SYDVKM. CDR3 bases: TGTGCCAGCTCATCACAGGCAGGGGGGATCGATGAGCAGTTCTTC. Its protein is CASSSQAGGIDEQFF.

V usage is TRBV4-1 and J usage is TRBJ2-5, with 10 bases aligning to TRBD2. The junction had 22 bases not matched to a gene; V was cut back by 5 bases and J by 1 base. The CDR3 totals 21 residues. Germline loops: CDR1 MGHRA, CDR2 YSYEKL. The CDR3 coding sequence is TGCGCCAGCAGCATCCGGGAAGCGGGGGGGCTAGGCCAACTGCTCCAAGAGACCCAGTACTTC. This translates into CASSIREAGGLGQLLQETQYF.

This chain links TRBV11-2 with TRBJ1-2; D is uncertain. The germline V gene encodes CDR1 SGHAT and CDR2 FQNNGV. Trimming pared 1 base from V and 4 bases from J, leaving 7 bases between. The CDR3 has 13 residues. The CDR3 coding sequence is TGTGCCAGCAGCTTAGGGTCCGGCTATGGCTACACCTTC. It translates to CASSLGSGYGYTF. The variable domain in full, with the rest retrieved from reference TRBV11-2 and TRBJ1-2, is EAGVAQSPRYKIIEKRQSVAFWCNPISGHATLYWYQQILGQGPKLLIQFQNNGVVDDSQLPKDRFSAERLKGVDSTLKIQPAKLEDSAVYLCASSLGSGYGYTFGSGTRLTVV.

The chain uses TRBV7-9 and TRBJ2-1; the D gene is possibly TRBD1 (6 bases). Germline V CDR1 and CDR2: SEHNR, FQNEAQ (reference sequence). V was clipped by 3 bases and J by 10 bases, with 10 bases between them. This CDR3 has 12 amino acids. The CDR3 loop is CASSFGGREQFF. CDR3 DNA: TGTGCCAGCAGCTTTGGGGGCAGAGAGCAGTTCTTC. Using reference TRBV7-9 and TRBJ2-1 for the parts outside the CDR3, the full variable domain is DTGVSQNPRHKITKRGQNVTFRCDPISEHNRLYWYRQTLGQGPEFLTYFQNEAQLEKSRLLSDRFSAERPKGSFSTLEIQRTEQGDSAMYLCASSFGGREQFFGPGTRLTVL.